The present TCR beta chain was sequenced within a study of blood T cell repertoires in COVID-19. Here immunoSEQ multiplex PCR was the method, and the copy in TCRdb shows in-frame clones only, minus some. The table shows about 200,000 clones, with approximately 81% occurring only once. The participants were between about 18 and 95 years old and came from 24 US areas. Per germline, CDR1 LNHDA and CDR2 SQIVND (reference sequence). The CDR3 contains 16 residues. J lost 5 bases, V lost 3 bases, and 9 bases had no gene match. Sequencing used PBMCs or T cells enriched from blood (not recorded which). The origin of this receptor is a woman aged 45-65 years with acute COVID-19. The genes are TRBV19 and TRBJ2-5; 10 nucleotides align to TRBD1. The CDR3 nucleotides read TGTGCCAGTAGTATGGTGAGACAGGGGGCTTCGGAGACCCAGTACTTC. Its translation is CASSMVRQGASETQYF.